A selection of T cell receptor beta chains follows, all from one sample in a study of OX40 agonist ivuxolimab in advanced cancers. The repertoire was sequenced with immunoSEQ multiplex PCR; TCRdb's copy has only in-frame clones and lacks some. The data contain approximately 40,000 clones, 70% to 80% of them singletons. The specimen comprised CD4+ or CD8+ T cells sorted from blood, sampled in a trial of the OX40 agonist ivuxolimab. Receptors originate from an adult with an advanced solid tumor such as melanoma, head and neck, liver or kidney cancer. The CDR3 runs from the conserved cysteine through the conserved F or W. Fields, in order: V gene, J gene, CDR3 protein.

>TRBV4-2|TRBJ1-1
CASRRGQGTEAFF
>TRBV4-2|TRBJ1-1
CASSLQASGMGTEAFF
>TRBV28|TRBJ2-7
CASSSRRQGIGEQYF
>TRBV28|TRBJ1-4
CASSWATNEKLFF
>TRBV5-4|TRBJ2-1
CASSLTNHPTEQFF
>TRBV6-5|TRBJ1-1
CASSYWKGIGTEAFF
>TRBV10-3|TRBJ1-4
CAISESGGPNEKLFF
>TRBV7-2|TRBJ1-1
CASSSYRNTEAFF
>TRBV30|TRBJ2-7
CAWSAGRYYEQYF
>TRBV6-5|TRBJ2-5
CASSYERTGAETQYF
>TRBV28|TRBJ2-2
CASSPTGTGELFF
>TRBV7-9|TRBJ2-1
CATGTSLEQFF